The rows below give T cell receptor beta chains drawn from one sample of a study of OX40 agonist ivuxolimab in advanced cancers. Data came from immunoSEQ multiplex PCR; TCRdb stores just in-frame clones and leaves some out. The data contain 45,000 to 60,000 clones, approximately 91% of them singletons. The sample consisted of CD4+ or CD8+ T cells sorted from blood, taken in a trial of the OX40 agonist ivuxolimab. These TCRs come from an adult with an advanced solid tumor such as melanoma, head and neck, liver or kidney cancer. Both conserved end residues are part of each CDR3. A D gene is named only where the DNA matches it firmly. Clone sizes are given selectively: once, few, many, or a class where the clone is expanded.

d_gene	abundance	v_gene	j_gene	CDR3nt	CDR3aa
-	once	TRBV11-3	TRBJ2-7	TGTGCCAGCAGCTTCTCTCTTGATGGGAGCTCCTACGAGCAGTACTTC	CASSFSLDGSSYEQYF
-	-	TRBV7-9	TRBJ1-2	TGTGCCAGCAGCCCTGGACTCTATGGCTACACCTTC	CASSPGLYGYTF
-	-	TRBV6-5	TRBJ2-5	TGTGCCAGCAGTTACCTTACCTCTGGGGAGACCCAGTACTTC	CASSYLTSGETQYF
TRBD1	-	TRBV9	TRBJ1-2	TGTGCCAGCAGGAAGTTCGACAGGGGGTCCTATGGCTACACCTTC	CASRKFDRGSYGYTF
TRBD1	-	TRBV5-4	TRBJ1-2	TGTGCCAGCAGCCTAAGGGCAGGGGGTACCTATGGCTACACCTTC	CASSLRAGGTYGYTF
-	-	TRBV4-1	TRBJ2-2	TGCGCCAGCAGCCACCCCACAGGGTACACCGGGGAGCTGTTTTTT	CASSHPTGYTGELFF
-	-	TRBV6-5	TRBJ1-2	TGTGCCAGCAGATATGCCCAGGTCGGTGGCTACACCTTC	CASRYAQVGGYTF
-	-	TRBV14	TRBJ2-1	TGTGCCAGCAGCCAATGGGGGAGGGGGTACAATGAGCAGTTCTTC	CASSQWGRGYNEQFF
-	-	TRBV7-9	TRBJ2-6	TGTGCCAGTAGACAGAGCTCTGGGGCCAACGTCCTGACTTTC	CASRQSSGANVLTF
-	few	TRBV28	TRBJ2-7	TGTGCCAGCAGTAACTACCGGTTCGAGCAGTACTTC	CASSNYRFEQYF
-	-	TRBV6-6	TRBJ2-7	TGTGCCAGCAGAAGGGAATACGAGCAGTACTTC	CASRREYEQYF
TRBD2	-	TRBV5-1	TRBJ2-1	TGCGCCAGCAGCTTGGTAGCGGGGGGTTACAATGAGCAGTTCTTC	CASSLVAGGYNEQFF
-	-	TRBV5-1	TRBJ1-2	TGCGCCAGCAGCTTGGGCCAGGGTGACGGCTACACCTTC	CASSLGQGDGYTF
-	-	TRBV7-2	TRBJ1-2	TGTGCCAGCAGCCTAGATGAAAACTATGGCTACACCTTC	CASSLDENYGYTF
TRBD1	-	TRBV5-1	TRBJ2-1	TGCGCCAGCAGCTTCGGGACAGAGTTTGGTGAGCAGTTCTTC	CASSFGTEFGEQFF
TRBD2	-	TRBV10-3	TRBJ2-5	TGTGCCGTCAGAGCATCTAGCGGCCAAGAGACCCAGTACTTC	CAVRASSGQETQYF
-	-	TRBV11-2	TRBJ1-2	TGTGCCAGCAGTTCCCTTCGTGGGGTCTACTATGGCTACACCTTC	CASSSLRGVYYGYTF
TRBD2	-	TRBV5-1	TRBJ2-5	TGCGCCAGCAGCTTCTCCGGGACTAGCGGTCAAGAGACCCAGTACTTC	CASSFSGTSGQETQYF
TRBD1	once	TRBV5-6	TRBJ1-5	TGTGCCAGCAGCCGTTGGACAGGGGGTGGCAATCAGCCCCAGCATTTT	CASSRWTGGGNQPQHF
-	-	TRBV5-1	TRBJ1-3	TGCGCCAGCAGCTCAAGGGGTGGTGACACCATATATTTT	CASSSRGGDTIYF
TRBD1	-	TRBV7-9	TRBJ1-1	TGTGCCAGCAGCCAGGGGGTTCTGAACACTGAAGCTTTCTTT	CASSQGVLNTEAFF
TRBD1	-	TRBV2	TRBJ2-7	TGTGCCAGCACCCGGGACAGGGCTAACTACGAGCAGTACTTC	CASTRDRANYEQYF
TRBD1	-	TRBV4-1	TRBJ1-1	TGCGCCAGCAGGCCGACAGGGTCGAACACTGAAGCTTTCTTT	CASRPTGSNTEAFF
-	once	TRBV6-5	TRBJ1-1	TGTGCCAGCAGTTTAACAGGTCTTGTGAACACTGAAGCTTTCTTT	CASSLTGLVNTEAFF
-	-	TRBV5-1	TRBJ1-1	TGCGCCAGCAGCCCTATGACAGGTAGGGACACTGAAGCTTTCTTT	CASSPMTGRDTEAFF
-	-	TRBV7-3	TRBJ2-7	TGTGCCAGCAGCTCAGGGCTTCGGGAGCAGTACTTC	CASSSGLREQYF
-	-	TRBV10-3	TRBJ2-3	TGTGCCATCAGTGAGTCACAGTGGAACATTCCAGATACGCAGTATTTT	CAISESQWNIPDTQYF
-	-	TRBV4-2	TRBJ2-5	TGTGCCAGCAGCCGCTTGGGGGACCAAGAGACCCAGTACTTC	CASSRLGDQETQYF
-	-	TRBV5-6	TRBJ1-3	TGTGCCAGCAGCCTTACATGGGACAAGTCTGGAAACACCATATATTTT	CASSLTWDKSGNTIYF
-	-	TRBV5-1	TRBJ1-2	TGCGCCAGCAGCTTGGCCCTACGGGGGGGATATGGCTACACCTTC	CASSLALRGGYGYTF
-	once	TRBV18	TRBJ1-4	TGTGCCGGCTCACCAGAGGGACAACCCTGGAGCAATGAAAAACTGTTTTTT	CAGSPEGQPWSNEKLFF
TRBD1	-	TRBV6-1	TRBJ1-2	TGTGCCAGCAGTCTACAGGGGCAGGGCTACACCTTC	CASSLQGQGYTF
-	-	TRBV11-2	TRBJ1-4	TGTGCCAGCAGCTTAGATGGTGAGGGTCGTGATGAAAAACTGTTTTTT	CASSLDGEGRDEKLFF
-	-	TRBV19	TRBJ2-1	TGTGCCAGTAGTAAGGGCCGAGACAATGAGCAGTTCTTC	CASSKGRDNEQFF
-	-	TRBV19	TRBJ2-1	TGTGCCAGTAGTCAGGGAAGCTCCTACAATGAGCAGTTCTTC	CASSQGSSYNEQFF
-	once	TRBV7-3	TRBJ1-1	TGTGCCAGCAGCGATAGTGGGGTCGGGGGTAGAGCTGAAGCTTTCTTT	CASSDSGVGGRAEAFF
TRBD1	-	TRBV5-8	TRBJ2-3	TGTGCCAGCAGTTTACAGGGGATCACAGATACGCAGTATTTT	CASSLQGITDTQYF
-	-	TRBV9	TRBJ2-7	TGTGCCAGCAGCGTAGGTGTCGACAGGTACTACGAGCAGTACTTC	CASSVGVDRYYEQYF
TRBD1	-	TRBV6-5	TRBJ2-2	TGTGCCAGCAGTCCCTGGACAGGTGCCGGGGAGCTGTTTTTT	CASSPWTGAGELFF
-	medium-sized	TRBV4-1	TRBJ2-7	TGCGCCAGCAGCCAAGGGTATGACTACGAGCAGTACTTC	CASSQGYDYEQYF
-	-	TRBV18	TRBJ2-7	TGTGCCAGCTCACAACAGGGCTACGAGCAGTACTTC	CASSQQGYEQYF
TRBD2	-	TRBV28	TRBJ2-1	TGTGCCAGCAGCAGGACTAGCAGCCAGTTCTTC	CASSRTSSQFF
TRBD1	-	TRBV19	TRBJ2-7	TGTGCCAGTAGTATTGGACAGGGGTGGATATACGAGCAGTACTTC	CASSIGQGWIYEQYF
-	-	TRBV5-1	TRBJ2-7	TGCGCCAGCAGCTTAAGAGGGAAAACCTACGAGCAGTACTTC	CASSLRGKTYEQYF
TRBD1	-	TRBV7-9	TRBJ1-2	TGTGCCAGCAGCTTAGTATGGTCGGCGCCAGGGGGTACTAATGGCTACACCTTC	CASSLVWSAPGGTNGYTF
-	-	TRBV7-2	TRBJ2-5	TGTGCCAGCAGCCTGGAACCCCTAGATACCCAGTACTTC	CASSLEPLDTQYF
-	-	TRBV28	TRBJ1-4	TGTGTCATTGGCGGAAATGAAAAACTGTTTTTT	CVIGGNEKLFF
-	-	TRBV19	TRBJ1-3	TGTGCCAGTCAAGGGAACTCTGGAAACACCATATATTTT	CASQGNSGNTIYF
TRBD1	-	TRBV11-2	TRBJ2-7	TGTGCCAGCAGCTCCGGGACAGGGGCCTACGAGCAGTACTTC	CASSSGTGAYEQYF
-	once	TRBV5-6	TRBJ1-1	TGTGCCAGCAGCCTCCAGACGAACACTGAAGCTTTCTTT	CASSLQTNTEAFF
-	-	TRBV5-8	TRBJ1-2	TGTGCCAGCAGCTTGAGTGTAGGGAGTTATGGCTACACCTTC	CASSLSVGSYGYTF
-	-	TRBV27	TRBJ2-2	TGTGCCAGCAGTTCCACGGGTCCCATGGGGACCGGGGAGCTGTTTTTT	CASSSTGPMGTGELFF
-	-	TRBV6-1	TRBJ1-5	TGTGCCAGCAGTGAAGCGCTGACGGCTTATAGCAATCAGCCCCAGCATTTT	CASSEALTAYSNQPQHF